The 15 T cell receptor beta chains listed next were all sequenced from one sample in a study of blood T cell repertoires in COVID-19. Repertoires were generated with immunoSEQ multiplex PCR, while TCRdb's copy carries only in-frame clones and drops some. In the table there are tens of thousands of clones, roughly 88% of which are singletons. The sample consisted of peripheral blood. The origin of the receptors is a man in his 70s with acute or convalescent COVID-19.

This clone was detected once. The CDR3 sequence: CASSFAGGAFF. In DNA form, the CDR3 reads TGTGCCAGCAGTTTCGCAGGAGGAGCTTTCTTT. The chain links TRBV12-3 or TRBV12-4 to TRBJ1-1; no firm D call. Trimming pared 3 bases from V and 10 bases from J, leaving 9 bases between. This CDR3 contains 11 residues.

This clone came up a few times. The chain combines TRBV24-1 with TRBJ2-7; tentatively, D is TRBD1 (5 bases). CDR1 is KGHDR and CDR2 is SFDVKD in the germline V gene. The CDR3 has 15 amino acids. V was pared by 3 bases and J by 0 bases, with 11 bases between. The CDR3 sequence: CATSDGAANSYEQYF. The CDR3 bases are TGTGCCACCAGTGATGGGGCGGCCAACTCCTACGAGCAGTACTTC.

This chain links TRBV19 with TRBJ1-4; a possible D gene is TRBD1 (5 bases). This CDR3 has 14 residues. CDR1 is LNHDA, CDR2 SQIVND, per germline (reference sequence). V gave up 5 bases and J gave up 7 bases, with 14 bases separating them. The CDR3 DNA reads TGTGCCAGTAGTGGGGCACCCCGTTTTGAAAAACTGTTTTTT. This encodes CASSGAPRFEKLFF.

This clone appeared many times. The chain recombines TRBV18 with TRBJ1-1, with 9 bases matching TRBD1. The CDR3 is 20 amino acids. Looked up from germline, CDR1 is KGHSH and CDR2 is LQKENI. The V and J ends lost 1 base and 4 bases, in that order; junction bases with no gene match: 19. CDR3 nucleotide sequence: TGTGCCAGCTCACCACGCTTCGAAATGTGGGACAGGGAGGCAAGCACTGAAGCTTTCTTT. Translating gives CASSPRFEMWDREASTEAFF.

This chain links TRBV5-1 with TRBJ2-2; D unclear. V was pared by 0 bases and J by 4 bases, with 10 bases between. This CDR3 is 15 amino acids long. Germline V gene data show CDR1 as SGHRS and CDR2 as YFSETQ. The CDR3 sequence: CASSLGAMSTGELFF. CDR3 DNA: TGCGCCAGCAGCTTGGGCGCGATGAGCACCGGGGAGCTGTTTTTT.

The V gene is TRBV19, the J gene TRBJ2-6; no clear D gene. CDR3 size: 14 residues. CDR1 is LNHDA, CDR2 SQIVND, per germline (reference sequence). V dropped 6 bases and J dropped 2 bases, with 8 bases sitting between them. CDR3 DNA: TGTGCCAGTAGCCGACAAACTGGGGCCAACGTCCTGACTTTC. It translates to CASSRQTGANVLTF.

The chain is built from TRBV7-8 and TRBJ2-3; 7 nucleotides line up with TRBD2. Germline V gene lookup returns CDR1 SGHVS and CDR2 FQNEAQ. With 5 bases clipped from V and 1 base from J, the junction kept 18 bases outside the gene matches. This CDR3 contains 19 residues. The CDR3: CASSPPGGGPRLGTDTQYF. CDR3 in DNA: TGTGCCAGCAGCCCTCCGGGCGGGGGACCTCGACTGGGCACAGATACGCAGTATTTT.

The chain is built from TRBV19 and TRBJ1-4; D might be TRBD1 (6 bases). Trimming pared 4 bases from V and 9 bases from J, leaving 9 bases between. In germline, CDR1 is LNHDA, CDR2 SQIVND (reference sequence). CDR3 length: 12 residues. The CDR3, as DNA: TGTGCCAGTAGTAATACAGGGAAAAAACTGTTTTTT. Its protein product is CASSNTGKKLFF.

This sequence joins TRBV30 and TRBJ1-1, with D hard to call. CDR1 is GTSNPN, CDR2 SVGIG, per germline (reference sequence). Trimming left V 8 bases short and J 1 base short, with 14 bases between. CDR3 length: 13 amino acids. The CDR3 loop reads CAGYSRSNTEAFF. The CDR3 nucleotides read TGTGCCGGGTACAGCCGTTCGAACACTGAAGCTTTCTTT.

CDR3 residues: CASSYSGGTNQPQHF. CDR3 in DNA: TGTGCCAGCAGTTACTCGGGGGGAACCAATCAGCCCCAGCATTTT. This sequence joins TRBV6-2 or TRBV6-3 and TRBJ1-5, with D possibly matching TRBD1 (5 bases). Trimming stripped 0 bases from V and 3 bases from J, with 9 bases between. Germline loops: CDR1 MNHEY, CDR2 SVGEGT. The CDR3 totals 15 residues.

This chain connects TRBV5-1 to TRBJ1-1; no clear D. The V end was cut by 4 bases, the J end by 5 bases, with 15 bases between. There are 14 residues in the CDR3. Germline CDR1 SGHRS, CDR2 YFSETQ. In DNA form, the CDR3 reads TGCGCCAGCAGCCCCGGGGAGGGAGGGACTGAAGCTTTCTTT. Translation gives CASSPGEGGTEAFF.

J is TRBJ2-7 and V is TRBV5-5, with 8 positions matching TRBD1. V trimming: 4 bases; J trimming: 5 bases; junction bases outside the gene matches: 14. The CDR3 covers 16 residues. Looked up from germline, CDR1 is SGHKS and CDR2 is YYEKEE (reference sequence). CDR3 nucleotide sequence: TGTGCCAGCAGCCTGGCCCTAGGACAGGGCGTCCACGAGCAGTACTTC. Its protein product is CASSLALGQGVHEQYF. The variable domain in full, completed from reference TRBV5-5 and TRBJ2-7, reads DAGVTQSPTHLIKTRGQQVTLRCSPISGHKSVSWYQQVLGQGPQFIFQYYEKEERGRGNFPDRFSARQFPNYSSELNVNALLLGDSALYLCASSLALGQGVHEQYFGPGTRLTVT.

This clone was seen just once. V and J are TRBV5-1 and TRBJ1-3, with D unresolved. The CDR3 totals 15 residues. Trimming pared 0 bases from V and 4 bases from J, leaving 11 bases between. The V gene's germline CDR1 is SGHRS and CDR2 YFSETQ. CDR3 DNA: TGCGCCAGCAGCTTGGCCCCGGCAGGAGGAAACACCATATATTTT. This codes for CASSLAPAGGNTIYF. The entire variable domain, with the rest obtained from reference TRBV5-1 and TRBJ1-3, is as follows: KAGVTQTPRYLIKTRGQQVTLSCSPISGHRSVSWYQQTPGQGLQFLFEYFSETQRNKGNFPGRFSGRQFSNSRSEMNVSTLELGDSALYLCASSLAPAGGNTIYFGEGSWLTVV.

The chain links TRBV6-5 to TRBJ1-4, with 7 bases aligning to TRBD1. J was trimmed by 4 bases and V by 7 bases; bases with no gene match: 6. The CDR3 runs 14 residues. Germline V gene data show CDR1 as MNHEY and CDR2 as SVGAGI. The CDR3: CASNVQGNNEKLFF. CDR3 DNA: TGTGCCAGCAACGTACAGGGGAATAATGAAAAACTGTTTTTT.

The CDR3 reads CASSILPGQVPYEQYF. CDR3 coding DNA: TGTGCCAGTAGTATACTCCCGGGACAGGTCCCCTACGAGCAGTACTTC. The V call is TRBV19, the J call TRBJ2-7, with TRBD1 identical over 8 bases. Per germline, CDR1 LNHDA and CDR2 SQIVND (reference sequence). The trim removed 2 bases at V and 2 bases at J, leaving 8 bases unmatched. This CDR3 is built from 16 residues.